The clone carrying this T cell receptor (beta chain) has more than one count but fewer than ten. This sample was taken from a study of intratumoral heterogeneity in liver cancer. CDR1 is LNHNV, CDR2 YYDKDF, per germline (reference sequence). V lost 6 bases to trimming and J lost 10 bases, with 18 bases between them. The CDR3 is 13 residues long. Measured with immunoSEQ multiplex PCR; TCRdb has only the in-frame clones, and not every one. The table records several thousand clones, around 71% of them present only once. The hepatocellular carcinoma nodule was sampled at distinct, geographically separated regions. Patients had early-stage hepatocellular carcinoma, untreated before resection.

Sequencing used tumor tissue, obtained before any cancer treatment. This clonotype was obtained from a woman aged 70 to 79 with hepatocellular carcinoma. J is TRBJ2-5 and V is TRBV15; D gene unclear. In nucleotides, the CDR3 is TGTGCCACCAGGGTAGAGGACGGCCTTGGCCAGTACTTC. Translation gives CATRVEDGLGQYF.